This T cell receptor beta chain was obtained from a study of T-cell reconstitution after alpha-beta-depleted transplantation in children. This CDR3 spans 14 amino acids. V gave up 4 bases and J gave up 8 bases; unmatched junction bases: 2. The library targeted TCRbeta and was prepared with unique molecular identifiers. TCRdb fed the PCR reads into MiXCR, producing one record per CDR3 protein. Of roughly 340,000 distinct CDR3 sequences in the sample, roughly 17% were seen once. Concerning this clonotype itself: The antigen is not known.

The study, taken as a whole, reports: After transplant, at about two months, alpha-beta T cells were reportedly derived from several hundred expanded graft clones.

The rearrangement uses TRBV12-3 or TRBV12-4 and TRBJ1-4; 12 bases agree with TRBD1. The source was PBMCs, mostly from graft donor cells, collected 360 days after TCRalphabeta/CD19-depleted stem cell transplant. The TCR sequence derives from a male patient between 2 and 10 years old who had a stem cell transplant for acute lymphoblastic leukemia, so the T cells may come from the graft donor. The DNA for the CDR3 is TGTGCCAGCAGTTCGGGACAGGGGGCCGAAAAACTGTTTTTT. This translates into CASSSGQGAEKLFF.